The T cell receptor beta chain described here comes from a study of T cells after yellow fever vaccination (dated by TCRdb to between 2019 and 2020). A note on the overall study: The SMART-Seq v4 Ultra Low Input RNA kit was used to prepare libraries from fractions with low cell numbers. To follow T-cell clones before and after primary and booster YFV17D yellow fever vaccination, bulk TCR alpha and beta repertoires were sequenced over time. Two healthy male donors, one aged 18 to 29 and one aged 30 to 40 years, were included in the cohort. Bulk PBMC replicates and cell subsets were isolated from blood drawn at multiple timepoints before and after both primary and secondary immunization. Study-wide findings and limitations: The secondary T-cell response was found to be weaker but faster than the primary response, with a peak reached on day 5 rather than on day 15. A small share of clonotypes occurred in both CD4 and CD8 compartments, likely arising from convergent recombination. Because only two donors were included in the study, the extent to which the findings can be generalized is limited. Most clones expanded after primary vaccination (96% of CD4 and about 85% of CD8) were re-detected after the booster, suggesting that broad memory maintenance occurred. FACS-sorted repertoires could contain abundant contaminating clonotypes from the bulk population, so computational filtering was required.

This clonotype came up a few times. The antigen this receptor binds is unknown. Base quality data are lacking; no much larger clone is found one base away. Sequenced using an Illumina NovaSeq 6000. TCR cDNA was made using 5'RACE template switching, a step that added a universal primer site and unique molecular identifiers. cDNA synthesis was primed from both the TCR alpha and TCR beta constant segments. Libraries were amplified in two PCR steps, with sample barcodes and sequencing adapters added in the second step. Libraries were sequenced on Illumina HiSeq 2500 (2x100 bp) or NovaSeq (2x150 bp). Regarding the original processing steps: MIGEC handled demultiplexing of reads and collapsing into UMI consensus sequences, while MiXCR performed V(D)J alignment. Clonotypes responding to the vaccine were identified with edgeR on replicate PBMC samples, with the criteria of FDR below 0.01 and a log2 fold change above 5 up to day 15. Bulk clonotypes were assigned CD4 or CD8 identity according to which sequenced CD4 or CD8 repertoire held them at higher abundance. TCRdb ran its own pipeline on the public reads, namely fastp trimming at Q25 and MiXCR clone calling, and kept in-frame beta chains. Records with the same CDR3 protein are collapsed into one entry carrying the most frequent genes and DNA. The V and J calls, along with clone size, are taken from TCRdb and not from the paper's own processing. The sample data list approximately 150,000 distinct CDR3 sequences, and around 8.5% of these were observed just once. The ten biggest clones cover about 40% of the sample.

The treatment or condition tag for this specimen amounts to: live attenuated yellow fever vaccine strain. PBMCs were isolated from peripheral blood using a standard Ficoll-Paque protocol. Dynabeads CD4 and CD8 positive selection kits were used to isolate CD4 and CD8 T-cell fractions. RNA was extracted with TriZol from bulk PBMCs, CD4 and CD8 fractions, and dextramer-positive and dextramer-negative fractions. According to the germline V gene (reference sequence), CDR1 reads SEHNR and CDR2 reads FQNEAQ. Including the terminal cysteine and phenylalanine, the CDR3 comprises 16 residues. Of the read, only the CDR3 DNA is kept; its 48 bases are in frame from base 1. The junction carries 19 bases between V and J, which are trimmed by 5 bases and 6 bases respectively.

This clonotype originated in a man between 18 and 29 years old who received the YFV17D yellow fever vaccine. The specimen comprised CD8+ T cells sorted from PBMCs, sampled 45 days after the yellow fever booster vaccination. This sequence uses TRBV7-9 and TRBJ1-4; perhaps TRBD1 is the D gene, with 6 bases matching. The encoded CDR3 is CASSPSYWGADEKLFF. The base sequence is TGTGCCAGCAGCCCTTCTTATTGGGGGGCGGATGAAAAACTGTTTTTT.